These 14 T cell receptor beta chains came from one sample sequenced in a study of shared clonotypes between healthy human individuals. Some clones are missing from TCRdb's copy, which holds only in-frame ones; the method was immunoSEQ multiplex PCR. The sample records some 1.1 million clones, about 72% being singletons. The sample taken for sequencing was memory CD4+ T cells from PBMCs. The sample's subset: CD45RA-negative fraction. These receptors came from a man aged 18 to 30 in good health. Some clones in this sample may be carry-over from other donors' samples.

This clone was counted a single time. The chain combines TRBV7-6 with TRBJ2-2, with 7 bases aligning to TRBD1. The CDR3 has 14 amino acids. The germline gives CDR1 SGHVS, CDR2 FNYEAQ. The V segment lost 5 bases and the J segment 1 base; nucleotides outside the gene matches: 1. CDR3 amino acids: CASSRTGNTGELFF. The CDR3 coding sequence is TGTGCCAGCAGCCGGACAGGGAACACCGGGGAGCTGTTTTTT.

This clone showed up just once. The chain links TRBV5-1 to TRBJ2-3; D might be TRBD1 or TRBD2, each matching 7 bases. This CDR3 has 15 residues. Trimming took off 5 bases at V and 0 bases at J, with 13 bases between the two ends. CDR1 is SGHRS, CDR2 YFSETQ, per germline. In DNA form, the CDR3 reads TGCGCCAGCAGGCCAGGGGGGGCCAGCACAGATACGCAGTATTTT. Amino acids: CASRPGGASTDTQYF.

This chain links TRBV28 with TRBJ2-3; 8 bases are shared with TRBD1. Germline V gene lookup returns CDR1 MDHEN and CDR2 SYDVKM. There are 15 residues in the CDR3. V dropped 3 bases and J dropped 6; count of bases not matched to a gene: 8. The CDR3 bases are TGTGCCAGCAGTTTTGACAGGGGTTTAATGGATACGCAGTATTTT. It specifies CASSFDRGLMDTQYF.

CDR3 DNA sequence: TGCGCCAGCAGCCAATCGCGGACTAGCTACGAGCAGTACTTC. Encoded protein: CASSQSRTSYEQYF. V is TRBV4-1 and J is TRBJ2-7; 7 positions agree with TRBD2. After removal of 2 bases from V and 3 bases from J, the junction contained 4 bases not matched to a gene. In germline, CDR1 is MGHRA, CDR2 YSYEKL. The CDR3 contains 14 residues.

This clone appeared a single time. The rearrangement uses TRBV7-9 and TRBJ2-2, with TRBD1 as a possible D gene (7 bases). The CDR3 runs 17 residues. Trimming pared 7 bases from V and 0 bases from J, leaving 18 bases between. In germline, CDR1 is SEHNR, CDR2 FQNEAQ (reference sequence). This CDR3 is CASTGLIGQANTGELFF. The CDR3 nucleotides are TGTGCCAGCACGGGACTCATCGGACAGGCGAACACCGGGGAGCTGTTTTTT.

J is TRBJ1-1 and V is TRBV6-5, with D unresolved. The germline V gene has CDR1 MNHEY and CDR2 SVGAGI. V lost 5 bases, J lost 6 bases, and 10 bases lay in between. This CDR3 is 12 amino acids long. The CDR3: CASSAQVSEAFF. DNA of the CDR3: TGTGCCAGCAGTGCCCAGGTCTCTGAAGCTTTCTTT.

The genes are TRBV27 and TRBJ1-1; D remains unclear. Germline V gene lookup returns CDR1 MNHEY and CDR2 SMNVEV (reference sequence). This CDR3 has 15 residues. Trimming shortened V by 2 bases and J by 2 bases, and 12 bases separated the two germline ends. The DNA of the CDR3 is TGTGCCAGCAGTTTAATGGTCGACGGAAACACTGAAGCTTTCTTT. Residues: CASSLMVDGNTEAFF.

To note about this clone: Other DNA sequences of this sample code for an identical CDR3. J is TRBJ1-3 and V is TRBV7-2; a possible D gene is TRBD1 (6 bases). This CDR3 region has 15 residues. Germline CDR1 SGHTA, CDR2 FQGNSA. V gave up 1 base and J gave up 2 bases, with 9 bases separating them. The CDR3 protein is CASSLGGGAGNTIYF. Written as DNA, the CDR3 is TGTGCCAGCAGCTTAGGAGGGGGTGCTGGAAACACCATATATTTT.

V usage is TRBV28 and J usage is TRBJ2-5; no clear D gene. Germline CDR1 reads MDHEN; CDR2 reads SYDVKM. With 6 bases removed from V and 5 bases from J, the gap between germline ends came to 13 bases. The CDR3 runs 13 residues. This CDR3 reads CASSLVGSETQYF. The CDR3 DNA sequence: TGTGCCAGCAGCTTAGTTGGTTCGGAGACCCAGTACTTC.

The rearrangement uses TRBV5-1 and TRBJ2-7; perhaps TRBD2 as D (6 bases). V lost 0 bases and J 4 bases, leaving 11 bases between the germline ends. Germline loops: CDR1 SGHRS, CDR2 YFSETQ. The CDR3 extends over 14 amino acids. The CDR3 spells CASSLGRERYEQYF. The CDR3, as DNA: TGCGCCAGCAGCTTGGGACGGGAGCGATACGAGCAGTACTTC.

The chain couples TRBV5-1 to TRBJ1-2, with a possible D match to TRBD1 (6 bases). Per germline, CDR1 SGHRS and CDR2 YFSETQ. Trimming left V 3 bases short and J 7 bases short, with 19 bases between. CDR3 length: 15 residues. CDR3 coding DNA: TGCGCCAGCAGCTGGGCGGGCAGGGGAAGAAGTGGCTACACCTTC. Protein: CASSWAGRGRSGYTF.

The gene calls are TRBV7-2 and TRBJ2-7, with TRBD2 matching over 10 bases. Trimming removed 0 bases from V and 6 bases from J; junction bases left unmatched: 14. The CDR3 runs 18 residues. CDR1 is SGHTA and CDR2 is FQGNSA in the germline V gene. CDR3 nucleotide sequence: TGTGCCAGCAGCTTAGCGACTAGCGGGTTAACCCCTCAAGGCGAGCAGTACTTC. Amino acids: CASSLATSGLTPQGEQYF. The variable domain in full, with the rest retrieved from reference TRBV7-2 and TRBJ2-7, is GAGVSQSPSNKVTEKGKDVELRCDPISGHTALYWYRQSLGQGLEFLIYFQGNSAPDKSGLPSDRFSAERTGGSVSTLTIQRTQQEDSAVYLCASSLATSGLTPQGEQYFGPGTRLTVT.

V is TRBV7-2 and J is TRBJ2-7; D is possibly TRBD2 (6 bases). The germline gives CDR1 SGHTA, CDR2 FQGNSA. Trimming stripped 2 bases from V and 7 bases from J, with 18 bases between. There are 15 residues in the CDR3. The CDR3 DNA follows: TGTGCCAGCAGCTTAATTGCCAATGCCGGGGGAGAGCAGTACTTC. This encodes CASSLIANAGGEQYF. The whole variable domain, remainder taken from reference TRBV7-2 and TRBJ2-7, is GAGVSQSPSNKVTEKGKDVELRCDPISGHTALYWYRQSLGQGLEFLIYFQGNSAPDKSGLPSDRFSAERTGGSVSTLTIQRTQQEDSAVYLCASSLIANAGGEQYFGPGTRLTVT.

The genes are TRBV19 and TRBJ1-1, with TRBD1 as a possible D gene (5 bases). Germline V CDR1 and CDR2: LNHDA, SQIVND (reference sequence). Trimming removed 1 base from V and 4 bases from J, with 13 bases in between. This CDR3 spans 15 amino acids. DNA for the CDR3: TGTGCCAGTAGTATAGTATACCAGGGTAGCACTGAAGCTTTCTTT. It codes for CASSIVYQGSTEAFF.